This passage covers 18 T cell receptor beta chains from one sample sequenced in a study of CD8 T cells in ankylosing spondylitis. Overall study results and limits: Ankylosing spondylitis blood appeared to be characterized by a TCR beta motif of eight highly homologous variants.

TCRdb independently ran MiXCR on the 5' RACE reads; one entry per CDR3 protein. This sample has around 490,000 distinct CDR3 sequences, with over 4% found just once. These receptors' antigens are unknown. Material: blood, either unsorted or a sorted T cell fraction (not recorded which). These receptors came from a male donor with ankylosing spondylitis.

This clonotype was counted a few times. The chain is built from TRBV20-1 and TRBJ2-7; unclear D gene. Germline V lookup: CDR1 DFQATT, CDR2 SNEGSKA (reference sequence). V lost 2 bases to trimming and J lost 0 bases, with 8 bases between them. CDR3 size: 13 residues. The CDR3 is CSARKASSYEQYF. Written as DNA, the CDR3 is TGCAGTGCTAGAAAGGCTAGCTCCTACGAGCAGTACTTC.

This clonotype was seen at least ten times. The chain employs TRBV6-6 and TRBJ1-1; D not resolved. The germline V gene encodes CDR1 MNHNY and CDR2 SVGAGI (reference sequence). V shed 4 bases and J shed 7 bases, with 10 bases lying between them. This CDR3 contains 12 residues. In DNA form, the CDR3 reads TGTGCCAGCAGTTTCCCCGGGGTTGAAGCTTTCTTT. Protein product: CASSFPGVEAFF.

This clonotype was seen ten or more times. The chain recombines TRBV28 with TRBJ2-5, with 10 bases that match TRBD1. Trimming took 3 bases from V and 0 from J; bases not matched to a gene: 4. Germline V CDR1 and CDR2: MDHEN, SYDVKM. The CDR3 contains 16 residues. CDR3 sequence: CASSFGTGEYQETQYF. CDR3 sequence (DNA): TGTGCCAGCAGTTTCGGGACAGGGGAGTACCAAGAGACCCAGTACTTC.

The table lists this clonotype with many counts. The CDR3, as DNA: TGCAGTGCTAGACGAGGGTCCGGAAACACCATATATTTT. The encoded protein is CSARRGSGNTIYF. This chain links TRBV20-1 with TRBJ1-3, with unresolved D. The CDR3 consists of 13 residues. V lost 2 bases and J lost 4, with 9 bases in between. Looked up from germline, CDR1 is DFQATT and CDR2 is SNEGSKA (reference sequence).

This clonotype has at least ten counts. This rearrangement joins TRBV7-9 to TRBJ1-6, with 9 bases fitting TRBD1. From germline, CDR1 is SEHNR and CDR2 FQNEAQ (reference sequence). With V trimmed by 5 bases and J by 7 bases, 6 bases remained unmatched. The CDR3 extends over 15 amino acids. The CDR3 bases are TGTGCCAGCAGCAAGGGACAGGGTGGAAATTCACCCCTCCACTTT. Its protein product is CASSKGQGGNSPLHF.

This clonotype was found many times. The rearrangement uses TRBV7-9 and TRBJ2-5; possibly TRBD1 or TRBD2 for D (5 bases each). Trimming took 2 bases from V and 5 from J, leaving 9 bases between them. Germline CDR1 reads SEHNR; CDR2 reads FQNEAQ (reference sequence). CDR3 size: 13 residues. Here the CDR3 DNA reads TGTGCCAGCAGCTTAAGGGACGGGGAGACCCAGTACTTC. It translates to CASSLRDGETQYF.

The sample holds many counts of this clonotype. The CDR3 DNA sequence: TGCGCCAGCAGACCGGGACAGGGGGACGAAAAACTGTTTTTT. Translation gives CASRPGQGDEKLFF. V gene TRBV5-1 combines with J gene TRBJ1-4; the match to TRBD1 covers 11 bases. V lost 5 bases to trimming and J lost 8 bases; unmatched junction nucleotides: 5. Germline CDR1 and CDR2: SGHRS and YFSETQ. This CDR3 contains 14 residues.

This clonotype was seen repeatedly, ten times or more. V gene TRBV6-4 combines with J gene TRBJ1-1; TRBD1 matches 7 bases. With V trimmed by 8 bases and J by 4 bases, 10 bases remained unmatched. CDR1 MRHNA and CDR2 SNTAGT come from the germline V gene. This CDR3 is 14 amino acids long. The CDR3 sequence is CASSRGGLGTEAFF. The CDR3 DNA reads TGTGCCAGCTCCAGGGGGGGGCTCGGCACTGAAGCTTTCTTT.

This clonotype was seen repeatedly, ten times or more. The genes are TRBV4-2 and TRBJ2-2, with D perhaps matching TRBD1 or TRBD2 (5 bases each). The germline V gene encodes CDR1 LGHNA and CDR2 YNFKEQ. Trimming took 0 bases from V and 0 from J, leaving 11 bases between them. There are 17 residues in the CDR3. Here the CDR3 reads CASSQDRGDANTGELFF. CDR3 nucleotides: TGTGCCAGCAGCCAAGACCGAGGGGACGCGAACACCGGGGAGCTGTTTTTT.

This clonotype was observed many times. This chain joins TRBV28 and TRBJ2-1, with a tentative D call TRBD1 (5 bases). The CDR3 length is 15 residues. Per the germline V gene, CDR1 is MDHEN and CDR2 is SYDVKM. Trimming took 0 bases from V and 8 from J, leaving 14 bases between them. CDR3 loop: CASSLWDNYEDEQFF. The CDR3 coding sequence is TGTGCCAGCAGTTTATGGGACAACTATGAGGATGAGCAGTTCTTC.

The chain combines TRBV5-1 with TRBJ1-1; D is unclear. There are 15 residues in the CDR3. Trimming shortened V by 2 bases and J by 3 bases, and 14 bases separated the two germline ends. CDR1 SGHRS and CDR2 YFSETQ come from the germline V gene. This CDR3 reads CASSLSQARDTEAFF. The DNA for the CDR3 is TGCGCCAGCAGCTTATCGCAGGCTAGGGACACTGAAGCTTTCTTT.

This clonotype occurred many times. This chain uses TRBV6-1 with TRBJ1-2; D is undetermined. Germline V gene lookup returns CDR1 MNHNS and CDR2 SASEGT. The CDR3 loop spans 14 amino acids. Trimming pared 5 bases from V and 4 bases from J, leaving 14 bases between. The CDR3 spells CASSPSEGSYGYTF. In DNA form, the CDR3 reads TGTGCCAGCAGTCCCTCCGAAGGGAGCTATGGCTACACCTTC.

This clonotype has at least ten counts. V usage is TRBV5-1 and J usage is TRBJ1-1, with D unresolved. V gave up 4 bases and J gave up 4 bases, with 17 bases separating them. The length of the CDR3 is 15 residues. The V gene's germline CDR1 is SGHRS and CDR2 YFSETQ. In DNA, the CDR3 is TGCGCCAGCAGCCCTTACCGGGCCTTGACCACTGAAGCTTTCTTT. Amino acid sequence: CASSPYRALTTEAFF.

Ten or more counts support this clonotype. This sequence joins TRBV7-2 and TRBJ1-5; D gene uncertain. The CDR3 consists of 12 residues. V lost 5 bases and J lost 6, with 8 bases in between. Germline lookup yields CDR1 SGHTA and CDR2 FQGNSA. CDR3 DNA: TGTGCCAGCAGCGTGCTTGGTCAGCCCCAGCATTTT. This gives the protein CASSVLGQPQHF. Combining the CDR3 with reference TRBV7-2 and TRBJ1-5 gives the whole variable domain GAGVSQSPSNKVTEKGKDVELRCDPISGHTALYWYRQSLGQGLEFLIYFQGNSAPDKSGLPSDRFSAERTGGSVSTLTIQRTQQEDSAVYLCASSVLGQPQHFGDGTRLSIL.

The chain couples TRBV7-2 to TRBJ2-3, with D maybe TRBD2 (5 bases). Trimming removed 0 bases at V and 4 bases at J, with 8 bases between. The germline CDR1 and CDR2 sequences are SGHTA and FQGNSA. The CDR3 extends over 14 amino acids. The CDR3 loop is CASSLAGVSDTQYF. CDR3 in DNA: TGTGCCAGCAGCTTAGCGGGAGTTTCAGATACGCAGTATTTT.

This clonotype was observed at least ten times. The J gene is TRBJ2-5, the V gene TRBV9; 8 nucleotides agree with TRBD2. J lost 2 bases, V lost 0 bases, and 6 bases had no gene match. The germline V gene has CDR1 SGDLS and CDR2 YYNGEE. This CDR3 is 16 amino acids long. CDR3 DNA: TGTGCCAGCAGCGTAGAAGCGGGAGTGGGGCAAGAGACCCAGTACTTC. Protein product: CASSVEAGVGQETQYF.

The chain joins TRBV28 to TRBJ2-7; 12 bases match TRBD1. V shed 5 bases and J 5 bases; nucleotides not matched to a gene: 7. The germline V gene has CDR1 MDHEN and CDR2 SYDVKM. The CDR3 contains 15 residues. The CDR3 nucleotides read TGTGCCAGCAGTCCCCCGGGACAGGGGGCTAACGAGCAGTACTTC. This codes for CASSPPGQGANEQYF. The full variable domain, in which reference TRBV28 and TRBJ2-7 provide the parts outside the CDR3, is DVKVTQSSRYLVKRTGEKVFLECVQDMDHENMFWYRQDPGLGLRLIYFSYDVKMKEKGDIPEGYSVSREKKERFSLILESASTNQTSMYLCASSPPGQGANEQYFGPGTRLTVT.

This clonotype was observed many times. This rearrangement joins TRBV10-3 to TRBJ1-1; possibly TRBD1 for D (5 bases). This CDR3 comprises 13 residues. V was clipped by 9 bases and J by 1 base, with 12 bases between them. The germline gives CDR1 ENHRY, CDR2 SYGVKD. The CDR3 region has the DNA TGTGCCATAGGGGAGACAGCGAACACTGAAGCTTTCTTT. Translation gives CAIGETANTEAFF.